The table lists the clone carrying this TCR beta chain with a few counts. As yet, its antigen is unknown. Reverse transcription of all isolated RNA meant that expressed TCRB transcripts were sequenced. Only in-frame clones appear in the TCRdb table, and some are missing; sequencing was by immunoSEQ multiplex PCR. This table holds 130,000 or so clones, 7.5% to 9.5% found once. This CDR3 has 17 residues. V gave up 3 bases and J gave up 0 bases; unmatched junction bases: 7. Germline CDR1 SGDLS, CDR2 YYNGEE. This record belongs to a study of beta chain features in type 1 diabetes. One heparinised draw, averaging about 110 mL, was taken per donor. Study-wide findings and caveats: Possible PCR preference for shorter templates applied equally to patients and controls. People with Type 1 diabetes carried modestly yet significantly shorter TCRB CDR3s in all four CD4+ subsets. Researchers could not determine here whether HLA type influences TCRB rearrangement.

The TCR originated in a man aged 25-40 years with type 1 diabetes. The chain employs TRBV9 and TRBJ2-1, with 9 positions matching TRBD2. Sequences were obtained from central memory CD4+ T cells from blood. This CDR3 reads CASSGLAVISSYNEQFF. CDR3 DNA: TGTGCCAGCAGCGGACTAGCGGTCATCAGCTCCTACAATGAGCAGTTCTTC.